Only a few counts were recorded for the clone carrying this T cell receptor (beta chain). Its antigen is as yet unknown. This sample was taken from a study of regulatory T cells in long-lasting Graves disease. Study-level background: Disease was considered persistent Graves' disease after over 5 years of antithyroid drugs (with positive TSH receptor antibodies).

Investigators prepared the TCR beta libraries by applying iRepertoire HTBI primers and Arm-PCR of CDR3 regions. MiXCR, applied by TCRdb to the multiplex PCR reads, yields one record per CDR3 protein. This sample has around 460,000 distinct CDR3 sequences; about 20% occur once, and the top ten carry about an eighth. The V gene's germline CDR1 is MNHEY and CDR2 SMNVEV (reference sequence). The CDR3 is made up of 14 amino acids. The ends were cut back, 3 bases at V and 4 bases at J, with 13 bases in the middle. As for time point: persistent/refractory GD, antithyroid drugs over 5 years with positive TRAb. Extracted RNA from PBMCs served as the source of the TCR library. Peripheral blood, Nine milliliters per patient, was collected in EDTA tubes. Overall study findings and caveats: Persistent disease was associated with favored TRBV28 usage and with favored use of TRBJ1-2 and TRBJ2-5.

The source material was peripheral blood mononuclear cells (PBMCs), sampled when the disease was refractory, from a patient treated with antithyroid drugs. The V gene is TRBV27, the J gene TRBJ2-7, with TRBD1 as a possible D gene (6 bases). The TCR was taken from a female donor with Graves disease. CDR3 DNA: TGTGCCAGCAGTTTTCTCAGGACAGCATACGAGCAGTACTTC. Translating gives CASSFLRTAYEQYF.